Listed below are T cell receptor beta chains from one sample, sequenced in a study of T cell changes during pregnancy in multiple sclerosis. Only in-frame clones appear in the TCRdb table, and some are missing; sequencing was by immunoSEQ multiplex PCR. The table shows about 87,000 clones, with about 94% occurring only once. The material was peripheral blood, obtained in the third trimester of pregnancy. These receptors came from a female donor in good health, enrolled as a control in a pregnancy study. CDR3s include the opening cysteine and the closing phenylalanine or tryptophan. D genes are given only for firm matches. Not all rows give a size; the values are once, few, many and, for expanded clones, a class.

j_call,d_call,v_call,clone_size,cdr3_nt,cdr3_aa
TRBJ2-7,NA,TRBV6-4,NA,TGTGCCAGCAGTGTGCAGCGAGGGCCCCCCTACGAGCAGTACTTC,CASSVQRGPPYEQYF
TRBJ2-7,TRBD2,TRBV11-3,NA,TGTGCCAGCAGCTTCGCGGGAGATCTCTACGAGCAGTACTTC,CASSFAGDLYEQYF
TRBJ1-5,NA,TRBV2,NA,TGTGCCAGCGGCGGGCCGCCTTATAGCAATCAGCCCCAGCATTTT,CASGGPPYSNQPQHF
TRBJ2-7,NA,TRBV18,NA,TGTGCCAGCTCACCCCAACAGGGTTCGAGCGAGCAGTACTTC,CASSPQQGSSEQYF
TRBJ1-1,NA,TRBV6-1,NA,TGTGCCAGCAGTCGGGGGGGGGCGATGAACACTGAAGCTTTCTTT,CASSRGGAMNTEAFF
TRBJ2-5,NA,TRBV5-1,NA,TGCGCCAGCAGCTTGTCTTTTCAAGAGACCCAGTACTTC,CASSLSFQETQYF
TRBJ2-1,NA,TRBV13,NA,TGTGCCAGCGGGCTAGCGCCCAGCAATGAGCAGTTCTTC,CASGLAPSNEQFF
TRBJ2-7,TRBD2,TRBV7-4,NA,TGTGCCAGCAGCTTTTATGGTAGCGGGAGTCTTGACTCCTACGAGCAGTACTTC,CASSFYGSGSLDSYEQYF
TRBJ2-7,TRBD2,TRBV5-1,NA,TGCGCCAGCAGCTTGGGGGGACTAGCGGTTTTCTACGAGCAGTACTTC,CASSLGGLAVFYEQYF
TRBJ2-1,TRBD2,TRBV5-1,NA,TGCGCCAGCAGCAGGAACCCCACTAGCGCGAGCTCCTACAATGAGCAGTTCTTC,CASSRNPTSASSYNEQFF
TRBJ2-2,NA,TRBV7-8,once,TGTGCCAGCAGCTTAGGGATTCGGGGGGCTAGGAACACCGGGGAGCTGTTTTTT,CASSLGIRGARNTGELFF
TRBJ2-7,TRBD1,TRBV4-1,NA,TGCGCCAGCAGCCAAGATGGACAGGGGCGAGGTGAGCAGTACTTC,CASSQDGQGRGEQYF
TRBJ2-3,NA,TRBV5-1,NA,TGCGCCAGCAGGCGCATAGCCGGAAGCACAGATACGCAGTATTTT,CASRRIAGSTDTQYF
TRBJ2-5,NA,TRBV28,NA,TGTGCCAGTTCCACAAGGGGACGGGGGACCCAAGAGACCCAGTACTTC,CASSTRGRGTQETQYF
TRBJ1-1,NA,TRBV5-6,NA,TGTGCCAGCAGCTTAGGGGTAGCACGACCTTTGAACACTGAAGCTTTCTTT,CASSLGVARPLNTEAFF
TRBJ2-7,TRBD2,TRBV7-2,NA,TGTGCCAGCAGCATTCTAGCGGGCTCCTGGGGATACGAGCAGTACTTC,CASSILAGSWGYEQYF
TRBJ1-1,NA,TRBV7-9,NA,TGTGCCAGCAGCCCTTCCTTAGGAGGGGTTTGGAGGACTGAAGCTTTCTTT,CASSPSLGGVWRTEAFF
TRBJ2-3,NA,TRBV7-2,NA,TGTGCCAGCAGCGTACAAAAAGGGGCCACAGATACGCAGTATTTT,CASSVQKGATDTQYF
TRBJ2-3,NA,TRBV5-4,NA,TGTGCCAGCAGCTTGGCCGTGCGGAGAGGCACAGATACGCAGTATTTT,CASSLAVRRGTDTQYF
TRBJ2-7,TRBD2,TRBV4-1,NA,TGCGCCAGCAGCCAGGCCGGGACTAGCGTTTACGAGCAGTACTTC,CASSQAGTSVYEQYF
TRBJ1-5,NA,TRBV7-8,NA,TGTGCCAGCAGCTTAGCGGGGGCAGGGGATGGCAATCAGCCCCAGCATTTT,CASSLAGAGDGNQPQHF
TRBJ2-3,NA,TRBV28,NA,TGTGCCAGCAGTTTTGAAGGGGTGATAAGCACAGATACGCAGTATTTT,CASSFEGVISTDTQYF
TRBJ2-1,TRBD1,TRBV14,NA,TGTGCCAGCAGCCGCAGGACAGGGTACAATGAGCAGTTCTTC,CASSRRTGYNEQFF
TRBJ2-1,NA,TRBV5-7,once,TGTGCCAGCAGCCTCCCGGGCAATGAGCAGTTCTTC,CASSLPGNEQFF
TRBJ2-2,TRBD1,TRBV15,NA,TGTGCCACCAGCAGGGTCTTCGGGACAGGGTTCACCGGGGAGCTGTTTTTT,CATSRVFGTGFTGELFF
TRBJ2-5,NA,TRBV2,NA,TGTGCCAGCAGTCAAACCTCAGGAGGAGAGACCCAGTACTTC,CASSQTSGGETQYF
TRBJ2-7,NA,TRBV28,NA,TGTGCCAGCAGCTCCCAGGGATCCTCCTACGAGCAATACTTC,CASSSQGSSYEQYF
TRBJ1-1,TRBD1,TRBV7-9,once,TGTGCCAGCAGCTCACAGGGGATGCGAAGGGGGACTGAAGCTTTCTTT,CASSSQGMRRGTEAFF
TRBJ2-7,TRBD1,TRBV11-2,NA,TGTGCCAGCAGCTTAGTAGGGACAGGGGGCTACGACGAGCAGTACTTC,CASSLVGTGGYDEQYF
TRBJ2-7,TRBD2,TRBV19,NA,TGTGCCAGTAGTGTAAGGACTAGCGACTACGAGCAGTACTTC,CASSVRTSDYEQYF
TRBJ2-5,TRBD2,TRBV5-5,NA,TGTGCCAGCAGCCTAAGGGTCTTATCGCAGGGACTACAAGAGACCCAGTACTTC,CASSLRVLSQGLQETQYF
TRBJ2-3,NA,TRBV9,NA,TGTGCCAGCAGCCCCCGTCGTGATACGCAGTATTTT,CASSPRRDTQYF
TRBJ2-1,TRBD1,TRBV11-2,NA,TGTGCCAGCGTGAACAGGGGAAGCTCCTACAATGAGCAGTTCTTC,CASVNRGSSYNEQFF
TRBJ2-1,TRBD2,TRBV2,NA,TGTGCCAGCAGTGAAGGGACTAGCGTTTCCTACAATGAGCAGTTCTTC,CASSEGTSVSYNEQFF
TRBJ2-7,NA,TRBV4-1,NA,TGCGCCAGCAGCCAAGGACGACAGAACTACGAGCAGTACTTC,CASSQGRQNYEQYF
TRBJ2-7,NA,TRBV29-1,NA,TGCAGCGTTGAAGGACAGTACGGCTACGAGCAGTACTTC,CSVEGQYGYEQYF
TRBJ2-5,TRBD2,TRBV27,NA,TGTGCCAGCAGGTTCGCGGGAGGGGGAGAGACCCAGTACTTC,CASRFAGGGETQYF
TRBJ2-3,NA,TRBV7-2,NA,TGTGCCAGCAGCCTTGGCATTTACACAGATACGCAGTATTTT,CASSLGIYTDTQYF
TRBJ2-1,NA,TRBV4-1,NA,TGCGCCAGCAGCCAAGGGGGCTTCCCCTCCTACAATGAGCAGTTCTTC,CASSQGGFPSYNEQFF
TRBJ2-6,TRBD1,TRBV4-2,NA,TGTGCCAGCAGCCAAGATTATCGGACAGGGAGTTCTGGGGCCAACGTCCTGACTTTC,CASSQDYRTGSSGANVLTF
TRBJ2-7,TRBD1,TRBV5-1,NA,TGCGCCAGCAGCCCACGGACAGGGGGAACCTACGAGCAGTACTTC,CASSPRTGGTYEQYF
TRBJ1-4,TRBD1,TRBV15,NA,TGTGCCACCAGCAGAGAAGGGGCACCGGGACAGGGGGTAGCAACTAATGAAAAACTGTTTTTT,CATSREGAPGQGVATNEKLFF
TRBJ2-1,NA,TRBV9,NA,TGTGCCAGCAGCGTTTTAACAGGCAGGGATTACAATGAGCAGTTCTTC,CASSVLTGRDYNEQFF
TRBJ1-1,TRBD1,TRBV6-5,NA,TGTGCCACCGACCGACAGGGGGACACTGAAGCTTTCTTT,CATDRQGDTEAFF
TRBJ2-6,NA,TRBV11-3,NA,TGTGCCAGCAGCTTCAGGTCCAGCTCTGGGGCCAACGTCCTGACTTTC,CASSFRSSSGANVLTF
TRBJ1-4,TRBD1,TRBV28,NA,TGTGCCAGCAGTTCGACAGGGGGAAGTGAAAAACTGTTTTTT,CASSSTGGSEKLFF
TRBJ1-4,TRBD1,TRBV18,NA,TGTGCCAGCTCACCAACAGGGGGTAAAAATGAAAAACTGTTTTTT,CASSPTGGKNEKLFF
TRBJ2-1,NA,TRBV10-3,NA,TGTGCCATCAGTTTGACGAGGGCGGGGAATGAGCAGTTCTTC,CAISLTRAGNEQFF
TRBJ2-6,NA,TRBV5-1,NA,TGCGCCAGCAGCCCCCGAGCGGTGAGCTCTGGGGCCAACGTCCTGACTTTC,CASSPRAVSSGANVLTF
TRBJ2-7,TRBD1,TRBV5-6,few,TGTGCCAGCAGCTTACAGGGGGACTCCTACGAGCAGTACTTC,CASSLQGDSYEQYF
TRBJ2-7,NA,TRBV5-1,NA,TGCGCCAGCAGAAGCCGACAGGGCGGAGGGAACGAGCAGTACTTC,CASRSRQGGGNEQYF
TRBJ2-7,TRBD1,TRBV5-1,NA,TGCGCCAGCAGCTTTGGCCCCCGACAGGGCGGTTCTGGGGAGCAGTACTTC,CASSFGPRQGGSGEQYF
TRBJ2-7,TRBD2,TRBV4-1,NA,TGCGCCAGCAGCCAAGATCAGGCCGGGAGGGCCGAGAGCTACGAGCAGTACTTC,CASSQDQAGRAESYEQYF
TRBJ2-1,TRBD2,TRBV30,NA,TGTGCCTGGAGGGTAGCGGGCTTGGGAGAGCAGTTCTTC,CAWRVAGLGEQFF
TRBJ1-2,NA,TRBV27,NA,TGTGCCAGCAGTCGCCAGGGAAGGGCCTATGGCTACACCTTC,CASSRQGRAYGYTF
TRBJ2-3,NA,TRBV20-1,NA,TGCAGTGCTAATCGCGTAGATACGCAGTATTTT,CSANRVDTQYF
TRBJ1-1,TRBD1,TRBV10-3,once,TGTGCCATCCAACGGGAGAGGCAGGGGGTTACTGAAGCTTTCTTT,CAIQRERQGVTEAFF
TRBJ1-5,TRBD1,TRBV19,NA,TGTGCCAGTAGTATAGATCTATTGAGGACAGGTCTGAATCAGCCCCAGCATTTT,CASSIDLLRTGLNQPQHF
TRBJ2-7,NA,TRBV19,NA,TGTGCCAGTAGTCTCCGGGACACCGGCTACGAGCAGTACTTC,CASSLRDTGYEQYF